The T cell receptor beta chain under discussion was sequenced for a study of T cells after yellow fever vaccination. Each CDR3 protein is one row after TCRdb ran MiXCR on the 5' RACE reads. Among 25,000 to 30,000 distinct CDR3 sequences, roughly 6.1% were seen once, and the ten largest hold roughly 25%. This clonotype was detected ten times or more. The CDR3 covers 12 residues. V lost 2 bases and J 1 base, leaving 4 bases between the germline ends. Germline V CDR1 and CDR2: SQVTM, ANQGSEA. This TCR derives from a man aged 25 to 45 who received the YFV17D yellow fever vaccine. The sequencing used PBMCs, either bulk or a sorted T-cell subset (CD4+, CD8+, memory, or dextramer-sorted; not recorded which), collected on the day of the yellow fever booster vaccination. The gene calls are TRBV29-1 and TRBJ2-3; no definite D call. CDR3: CSVESGTDTQYF. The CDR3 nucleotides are TGCAGCGTTGAATCTGGCACAGATACGCAGTATTTT.